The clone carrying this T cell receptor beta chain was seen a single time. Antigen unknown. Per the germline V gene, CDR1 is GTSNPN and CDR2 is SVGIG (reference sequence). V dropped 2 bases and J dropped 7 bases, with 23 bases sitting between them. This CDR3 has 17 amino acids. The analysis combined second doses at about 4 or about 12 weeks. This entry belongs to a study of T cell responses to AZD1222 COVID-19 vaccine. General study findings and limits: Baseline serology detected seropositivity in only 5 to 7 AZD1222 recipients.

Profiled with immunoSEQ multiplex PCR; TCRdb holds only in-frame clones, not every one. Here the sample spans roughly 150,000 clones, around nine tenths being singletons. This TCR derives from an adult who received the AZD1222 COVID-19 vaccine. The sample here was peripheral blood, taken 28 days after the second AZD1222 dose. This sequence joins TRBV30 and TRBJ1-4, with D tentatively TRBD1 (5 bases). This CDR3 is CAWSPTRDYGAVEKLFF. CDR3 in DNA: TGTGCCTGGAGTCCAACAAGGGACTACGGGGCAGTTGAAAAACTGTTTTTT.